The 13 T cell receptor beta chains below all came from one sample that was sequenced in a study of T cells in Graves' hyperthyroidism and ophthalmopathy (dated by TCRdb to the late 2010s). Libraries were built with multiplex PCR. The reads were generated on an Illumina HiSeq 2000. Amplification of TCR beta CDR3 regions was carried out from RNA transcripts. For the first round of RT-PCR on the TCR CDR3, the HTBI primer set was used together with the Qiagen OneStep RT-PCR kit. TCRdb handled the public reads itself, with Q25 trimming in fastp and clone calling in MiXCR, and kept productive beta chains. Rows with one shared CDR3 protein collapse into an entry with the most common genes and DNA. In this sample the table shows hundreds of thousands of distinct CDR3 sequences, more than 20% of which occur a single time. Under 35% of the sample is in the top ten clones. Material for sequencing was blood. These receptors were taken from a man aged 25-45 years with Graves' ophthalmopathy.

V is TRBV29-1 and J is TRBJ2-7; D gene ambiguous. V lost 0 bases and J 0 bases, leaving 3 bases between the germline ends. Germline CDR1 SQVTM, CDR2 ANQGSEA. The CDR3 length is 12 residues. CDR3 residues: CSVEEPSYEQYF. The CDR3, as DNA: TGCAGCGTTGAAGAACCCTCCTACGAGCAGTACTTC.

The genes are TRBV5-6 and TRBJ1-1; D is ambiguous. CDR3 length equals 13 residues. CDR1 is SGHDT and CDR2 is YYEEEE in the germline V gene. Trimming removed 0 bases at V and 7 bases at J, with 10 bases between. The CDR3 sequence is CASSLGGSYEAFF. DNA for the CDR3: TGTGCCAGCAGCTTGGGGGGAAGCTATGAAGCTTTCTTT.

This clonotype occurred a few times. CDR3: CASSLTSGRTDGELFF. CDR3 nucleotide sequence: TGTGCCAGCAGCTTGACTAGCGGGAGAACTGACGGGGAGCTGTTTTTT. The V gene is TRBV5-4, the J gene TRBJ2-2; TRBD2 matches at 11 bases. The germline V gene has CDR1 SGHNT and CDR2 YYREEE (reference sequence). V was pared by 1 base and J by 7 bases, with 6 bases of the junction left unmatched. The CDR3 has 16 residues.

This clonotype was seen repeatedly, ten times or more. V is TRBV18 and J is TRBJ2-3; D is possibly TRBD1 (5 bases). The germline V gene encodes CDR1 KGHSH and CDR2 LQKENI. The CDR3 contains 13 residues. V dropped 2 bases and J dropped 6 bases, with 9 bases sitting between them. The CDR3 region has the DNA TGTGCCAGCTCACCAGAGACAGCGGATACGCAGTATTTT. As protein: CASSPETADTQYF.

The chain uses TRBV20-1 and TRBJ2-1; TRBD2 agrees at 13 bases. V was pared by 5 bases and J by 9 bases, with 7 bases of the junction left unmatched. The CDR3 spans 14 residues. Looked up from germline, CDR1 is DFQATT and CDR2 is SNEGSKA (reference sequence). CDR3 residues: CSASGLAGVIEQFF. The CDR3 nucleotides read TGCAGTGCTTCCGGACTAGCGGGAGTAATTGAGCAGTTCTTC.

The rearrangement links TRBV20-1 to TRBJ2-1, with 9 bases lining up with TRBD1. Germline CDR1 is DFQATT and CDR2 is SNEGSKA (reference sequence). Trimming took 6 bases from V and 1 from J; bases not matched to a gene: 7. The CDR3 runs to 15 residues. The CDR3 DNA reads TGCAGTGCCGTACAGGGGGCTTTTTCCTACAATGAGCAGTTCTTC. Residues: CSAVQGAFSYNEQFF.

V is TRBV28 and J is TRBJ1-6; 10 bases line up with TRBD1. Germline V lookup: CDR1 MDHEN, CDR2 SYDVKM. Trimming at V came to 5 bases and at J to 6 bases, leaving 1 base not matched to a gene. The CDR3 extends over 14 amino acids. The CDR3 sequence: CASSDRGLNSPLHF. CDR3 sequence (DNA): TGTGCCAGCAGTGACAGGGGGCTTAATTCACCCCTCCACTTT.

This clonotype was seen more than once but under ten times. CDR3 DNA: TGTGCCACTAAGACGGGGGACACTGAAGCTTTCTTT. It codes for CATKTGDTEAFF. This rearrangement joins TRBV10-3 to TRBJ1-1; possibly TRBD1 for D (5 bases). Germline V lookup: CDR1 ENHRY, CDR2 SYGVKD. The CDR3 runs 12 residues. V lost 10 bases and J 3 bases, leaving 12 bases between the germline ends.

The chain uses TRBV24-1 and TRBJ2-3, with D maybe TRBD2 (6 bases). Germline V gene data show CDR1 as KGHDR and CDR2 as SFDVKD. The V and J ends lost 12 bases and 8 bases respectively, with 23 bases between them. The CDR3 is made up of 14 amino acids. CDR3 coding DNA: TGTGCCTCCTCGGCGGGTCTTGGGGGAGGTACGCAGTATTTT. Translating it yields CASSAGLGGGTQYF.

This clonotype showed up just a few times. J is TRBJ2-1 and V is TRBV7-3; 8 bases fit TRBD1. This CDR3 has 13 residues. Germline CDR1 SGHTA, CDR2 FQGTGA. J lost 10 bases, V lost 5 bases, and 7 bases had no gene match. The DNA of the CDR3 is TGTGCCAGCAGCACCGACAGGGGTCGGGAGCAGTTCTTC. It codes for CASSTDRGREQFF.

The chain couples TRBV6-2 or TRBV6-3 to TRBJ2-1, with TRBD2 matching over 13 bases. Trimming cost V 8 bases and J 12 bases; bases outside gene matches: 10. Germline CDR1 and CDR2: MNHEY and SVGEGT. This CDR3 has 14 amino acids. This chain's CDR3 is CASSGLAGVGGQFF. In DNA form, the CDR3 reads TGTGCCAGCTCCGGACTAGCGGGAGTTGGGGGGCAGTTCTTC.

This clonotype has ten or more counts. The V call is TRBV2, the J call TRBJ1-1; 11 bases map to TRBD1. J gave up 2 bases and V 4 bases, and 3 bases lay outside the gene matches. The CDR3 runs to 15 residues. The germline V gene encodes CDR1 SNHLY and CDR2 FYNNEI. CDR3 in DNA: TGTGCCAGCAGTGGGACAGGGGGCGATAACACTGAAGCTTTCTTT. It specifies CASSGTGGDNTEAFF.

This clonotype has only a few counts. The V call is TRBV28, the J call TRBJ1-5; TRBD1 is a possible D gene (6 bases). The CDR3 is 15 residues long. Looked up from germline, CDR1 is MDHEN and CDR2 is SYDVKM. Deletions cut 3 bases from V and 0 bases from J, with 9 bases between. The CDR3 spells CASSLIQGSNQPQHF. The DNA for the CDR3 is TGTGCCAGCAGTTTGATACAGGGTAGCAATCAGCCCCAGCATTTT. The full variable domain, in which reference TRBV28 and TRBJ1-5 provide the parts outside the CDR3, is DVKVTQSSRYLVKRTGEKVFLECVQDMDHENMFWYRQDPGLGLRLIYFSYDVKMKEKGDIPEGYSVSREKKERFSLILESASTNQTSMYLCASSLIQGSNQPQHFGDGTRLSIL.